One T cell receptor beta chain is described in this entry. Its antigen target is currently unknown. Per-base qualities were not stored, and no clone one base away is much larger. The record originates from a study of T cell responses to AZD1222 COVID-19 vaccine (dated by TCRdb to the early 2020s). About the investigation overall: A total of under 250 trial participants underwent TCR sequencing, of whom under 220 had received two doses of AZD1222 and around 25 had received two doses of the MenACWY control vaccine. Trial participants were enrolled into age subgroups of 18-55, 56-69 and 70-plus years, which contained 148, 28 and 57 TCR-sequenced participants, respectively. The paper's findings and limits, for the study overall: In the small 56-69-year group, the increase in depth fell short of significance, most likely because of low power. Reportedly, almost half of the unique spike-specific TCRs recognized epitopes lying outside the regions that are mutated in the B.1.351 and B.1.1.7 variants. After two AZD1222 doses, spike-specific TCR breadth and depth were significantly higher than at day 0 and than in MenACWY recipients. Most participants were white British and females outnumbered males, and the authors suggested that clonal diversity may have been underestimated. Because no day 14 peak-response samples were available, the repertoires could be characterized only after the peak T cell response. Only a handful of AZD1222 recipients were SARS-CoV-2 seropositive at baseline, limiting conclusions about previously exposed vaccinees. CD4 TCRs associated with the vaccine covered the entire spike protein, and the dominant responses were in regions 160-218 and 743-854.

The sample's time point label, in plain terms: baseline before first vaccination. In light of the paper, this sample's treatment or condition label describes: meningococcal conjugate vaccine given as trial control. Vaccinee samples were obtained from the UK trials COV001 and COV002, which included a single-blind randomized controlled phase 2/3 trial of AZD1222 (ChAdOx1 nCoV-19) in healthy adults. For TCRbeta chain sequencing, PBMC samples from trial participants were taken at day 0 and at day 28 after the second dose. The CDR3 regions of human TCRbeta chains were analyzed by immunosequencing. The study's own analysis went as follows. Repertoire TCRs were matched against a reference library of SARS-CoV-2-specific TCRs generated with the MIRA antigen-specificity platform. Breadth was defined as the fraction of unique TCRs that were SARS-CoV-2-associated. Depth was defined as the fraction of total T cells that were SARS-CoV-2-associated. Each spike-specific TCR was assigned to its reactive spike region and to a CD4 or CD8 class using the MIRA data. Log10-transformed breadth and depth values were compared by one-way ANOVA with Sidak's multiple comparisons tests. Held by TCRdb, this immuneACCESS table contains in-frame sequences only and omits some clones. Under half of the omission traces to an unresolved V gene where checked; the cause of the rest is unknown. The V and J calls and clone size are taken from that table; D and trimming were inferred from the DNA. This sample lists around 120,000 clones; approximately 85% were detected once. Around 3.9% of the sample is taken by the ten largest.

The sequenced sample was peripheral blood, obtained on day 0 of MenACWY control vaccination. The clonotype was recovered from an adult in good health.

The DNA sequence reads TGTGCCAGCAGTTACCGGGCAGGTGGACCTCCTGAAGCTTTCTTT. Its translation reads: CASSYRAGGPPEAFF. The rearrangement combines TRBV6-5 with TRBJ1-1, with no confident D gene call. CDR1 and CDR2 were assigned from the germline V gene as MNHEY and SVGAGI. The CDR3 contains 15 residues, cysteine and phenylalanine counted. The read is trimmed to its CDR3 DNA, 45 bases read in frame from base 1. V and J are truncated by 2 bases and 6 bases respectively, leaving an intervening sequence of 16 bases.